This T cell receptor (beta chain) was sequenced in a study of Ad26.COV2.S vaccination and SARS-CoV-2 variants. Turning to this clone: The antigen is not known.

The assay was immunoSEQ multiplex PCR, and TCRdb's table has in-frame clones only and misses some. The data show around 370,000 clones, around 92% seen once. Looked up from germline, CDR1 is MNHEY and CDR2 is SMNVEV (reference sequence). J lost 6 bases, V lost 4 bases, and 2 bases had no gene match. The CDR3 sequence is 14 residues long. Regarding the study as a whole: Using TCR breadth and depth analyses may have led to underestimated total T cell responses. Reported findings describe substantial breadth in spike-specific CD8+ and CD4+ T cell responses following vaccination.

This sample comprised peripheral blood, obtained after recovery from COVID-19. The TCR originated in a human donor who had recovered from COVID-19. The J gene is TRBJ2-7, the V gene TRBV27; 14 nucleotides match TRBD2. This chain's CDR3 is CASSSGLAGVEQYF. The DNA of the CDR3 is TGTGCCAGCAGTTCGGGACTAGCGGGGGTCGAGCAGTACTTC.